The 18 T cell receptor beta chains listed next were all sequenced from one sample in a study of blood T cell repertoires in COVID-19 (dated by TCRdb to the early 2020s). Library prep was done by the immunoSEQ multiplex PCR assay. This is the immuneACCESS table as TCRdb keeps it, with only in-frame sequences that have V and J called. A part of the clones is gone; compared with another copy, unresolved V genes explain less than half, and the rest is unexplained. In all, the sample holds about 66,000 clones, and 86% of those were seen once. The top ten clonotypes cover under 8% of the sample. Sequenced input: peripheral blood. These receptors originate from a man aged 45 to 65 with active COVID-19.

The chain employs TRBV25-1 and TRBJ2-5; D may be TRBD1 (5 bases). The CDR3 consists of 14 residues. Germline CDR1 reads MGHDK; CDR2 reads SYGVNS. Between the trimmed V and J ends, which lost 4 bases and 1 base, there was a span of 10 bases. Here the CDR3 DNA reads TGTGCCAGCAGTGTCTGGGGCGGCCAAGAGACCCAGTACTTC. Translating it yields CASSVWGGQETQYF.

The chain couples TRBV3-1 (or the pseudogene TRBV3-2) to TRBJ2-4; D is uncertain. The CDR3 is 15 amino acids. Deletions cut 2 bases from V and 1 base from J, with 9 bases between. Germline loops: CDR1 LGHDT, CDR2 YNNKEL (reference sequence). For the CDR3, the DNA is TGTGCCAGCAGCCAACGAGTAAGTGCCAAAAACATTCAGTACTTC. It codes for CASSQRVSAKNIQYF.

The chain carries TRBV3-1 (or the pseudogene TRBV3-2) and TRBJ2-3, with 15 positions matching TRBD2. Germline CDR1 and CDR2: LGHDT and YNNKEL (reference sequence). V gave up 3 bases and J gave up 7 bases; unmatched junction bases: 2. This CDR3 is built from 15 residues. CDR3 in amino acids: CASSQGLAGGNTQYF. The DNA for the CDR3 is TGTGCCAGCAGCCAGGGACTAGCGGGGGGAAATACGCAGTATTTT.

This chain connects TRBV10-2 to TRBJ2-1, with 10 bases that match TRBD1. The CDR3 has 15 residues. The V segment lost 7 bases and the J segment 2 bases; nucleotides outside the gene matches: 5. The germline CDR1 and CDR2 sequences are WSHSY and SAAADI. CDR3 sequence reads: CASTPDRGTYNEQFF. DNA of the CDR3: TGCGCCAGCACCCCGGACAGGGGGACCTACAATGAGCAGTTCTTC.

The table lists this clone with a count of one. The chain couples TRBV23-1 to TRBJ2-3; the match to TRBD2 covers 10 bases. TRBV23-1 is treated as an ORF (open reading frame) with a function not yet certain. The CDR3 runs 16 residues. Trimming at V came to 8 bases and at J to 4 bases, leaving 12 bases not matched to a gene. DNA for the CDR3: TGCGCCAGCTTAGTTTGTCTAGCGGGGGAAGCAGATACGCAGTATTTT. Amino acids: CASLVCLAGEADTQYF.

The V gene is TRBV21-1, the J gene TRBJ1-5; TRBD1, as called in the table, went unchecked against the DNA. TRBV21-1 represents a pseudogene. This CDR3 is 17 amino acids long. The CDR3 DNA follows: TGTGCCAGCAGCACCATCGACCGGGACAGGGCCTATCAGCCCCAGCATTTT. Its translation: CASSTIDRDRAYQPQHF.

Only a few counts were recorded for this clone. The rearrangement links TRBV7-9 to TRBJ1-2; no clear D gene. Germline CDR1 SEHNR, CDR2 FQNEAQ (reference sequence). There are 16 residues in the CDR3. Trimming pared 1 base from V and 0 bases from J, leaving 12 bases between. CDR3 bases: TGTGCCAGCAGCTTAGTTACTCAGGATCCTAACTATGGCTACACCTTC. This gives the protein CASSLVTQDPNYGYTF.

This clone turned up a few times. This chain joins TRBV6-5 and TRBJ2-7; TRBD1 matches 10 bases. This CDR3 comprises 13 residues. Germline V gene lookup returns CDR1 MNHEY and CDR2 SVGAGI. V was clipped by 10 bases and J by 5 bases; unmatched bases: 8. CDR3 sequence: CATQGTGVHEQYV. In DNA form, the CDR3 reads TGTGCCACCCAGGGGACAGGGGTCCACGAGCAGTACGTC.

The chain recombines TRBV6-1 with TRBJ1-2; TRBD1 agrees at 7 bases. The germline V gene encodes CDR1 MNHNS and CDR2 SASEGT. There are 16 residues in the CDR3. The ends lost 3 bases at V and 7 bases at J; junction bases unmatched: 14. The CDR3 is CASSDKVELTGSGYTF. The DNA of the CDR3 is TGTGCCAGCAGTGATAAGGTCGAATTGACAGGGTCTGGCTACACCTTC.

CDR3 region: CASSTGTEVGSPLHF. The CDR3, as DNA: TGCGCCAGCAGCACCGGGACTGAAGTCGGGTCACCCCTCCACTTT. The chain combines TRBV5-1 with TRBJ1-6, with TRBD1 as a possible D gene (5 bases). The germline V and J ends were trimmed by 4 bases and 10 bases, with 18 bases remaining between them. Germline lookup yields CDR1 SGHRS and CDR2 YFSETQ. This CDR3 region has 15 residues.

The chain is built from TRBV2 and TRBJ1-1; D possibly corresponds to TRBD1 (6 bases). The CDR3 runs 13 residues. Trimming removed 8 bases from V and 4 bases from J, with 14 bases in between. Germline V gives CDR1 SNHLY, CDR2 FYNNEI. CDR3 sequence reads: CASAQGEGTEAFF. DNA of the CDR3: TGTGCCAGCGCACAGGGTGAGGGCACTGAAGCTTTCTTT.

J is TRBJ2-7 and V is TRBV5-6, with TRBD1 as a possible D gene (6 bases). CDR1 and CDR2 (germline): SGHDT, YYEEEE. The CDR3 has 13 amino acids. V lost 0 bases and J lost 5, with 9 bases in between. The CDR3 protein is CASSLGQEHEQYV. CDR3 bases: TGTGCCAGCAGCTTGGGACAGGAGCACGAGCAGTACGTC.

DNA of the CDR3: TGTGCCACCAGTGATTCGGGACAGGGGGACTACAATGAGCAGTTCTTC. It specifies CATSDSGQGDYNEQFF. The chain is built from TRBV24-1 and TRBJ2-1, with 11 bases that match TRBD1. With V trimmed by 2 bases and J by 3 bases, 2 bases remained unmatched. This CDR3 region has 16 residues. Germline V lookup: CDR1 KGHDR, CDR2 SFDVKD.

The chain combines TRBV5-1 with TRBJ1-3; no definite D call. CDR1 SGHRS and CDR2 YFSETQ come from the germline V gene. V lost 4 bases and J lost 0, with 11 bases in between. CDR3 length: 15 amino acids. This chain's CDR3 is CASSPELNSGNTIYF. CDR3 in DNA: TGCGCCAGCAGCCCCGAACTGAACTCTGGAAACACCATATATTTT.

The chain has TRBV5-1 and TRBJ2-2; D gene uncertain. The CDR3 runs 15 residues. CDR1 is SGHRS and CDR2 is YFSETQ in the germline V gene. V shed 2 bases and J shed 1 base, with 9 bases lying between them. CDR3 protein: CASSFQVENTGELFF. The CDR3 coding sequence is TGCGCCAGCAGCTTCCAGGTTGAGAACACCGGGGAGCTGTTTTTT.

The gene calls are TRBV5-4 and TRBJ1-1; D is unresolved. The V end lost 3 bases, the J end lost 2 bases, and 8 bases lay between the germline ends. From germline, CDR1 is SGHNT and CDR2 YYREEE (reference sequence). The CDR3 extends over 13 amino acids. CDR3 in amino acids: CASSSPFNTEAFF. CDR3 DNA sequence: TGTGCCAGCAGCTCCCCATTTAACACTGAAGCTTTCTTT.

In this sample, this clone turned up a few times. The V and J genes are TRBV7-8 and TRBJ2-7; maybe TRBD1 (5 bases). This CDR3 is 13 amino acids long. The V gene lost 5 bases and the J gene lost 1 base, with 9 bases spanning the gap. The germline gives CDR1 SGHVS, CDR2 FQNEAQ. The CDR3 region has the DNA TGTGCCAGCAGCCCCAGGGTTTCCTACGAGCAGTACTTC. Its translation is CASSPRVSYEQYF.

This rearrangement joins TRBV11-2 to TRBJ1-3; possible D gene TRBD1, 5 bases. Germline CDR1 and CDR2: SGHAT and FQNNGV. V was cut by 5 bases and J by 0 bases, with 11 bases left in between. CDR3 length equals 15 residues. CDR3 loop: CASSNRQGSGNTIYF. The DNA of the CDR3 is TGTGCCAGCAGCAACCGCCAGGGCTCTGGAAACACCATATATTTT.